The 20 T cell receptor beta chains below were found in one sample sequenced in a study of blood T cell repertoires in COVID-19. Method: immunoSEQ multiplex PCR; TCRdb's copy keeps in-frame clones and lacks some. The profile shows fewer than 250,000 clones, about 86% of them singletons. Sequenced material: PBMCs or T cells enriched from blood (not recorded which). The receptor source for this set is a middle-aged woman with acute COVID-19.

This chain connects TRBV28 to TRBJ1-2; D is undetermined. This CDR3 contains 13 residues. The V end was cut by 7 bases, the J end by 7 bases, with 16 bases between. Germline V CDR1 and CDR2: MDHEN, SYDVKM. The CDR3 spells CASIKTSSGGYTF. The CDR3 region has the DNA TGTGCCAGCATCAAAACCAGTTCGGGTGGCTACACCTTC.

In nucleotides, the CDR3 is TGTGCCAGCGGTGGGACATCCACAGATACGCAGTATTTT. Its translation: CASGGTSTDTQYF. J is TRBJ2-3 and V is TRBV3-1 (or the pseudogene TRBV3-2); the D gene is possibly TRBD1 (6 bases). There are 13 residues in the CDR3. V gave up 8 bases and J gave up 2 bases, with 11 bases separating them. Germline V gene lookup returns CDR1 LGHDT and CDR2 YNNKEL (reference sequence).

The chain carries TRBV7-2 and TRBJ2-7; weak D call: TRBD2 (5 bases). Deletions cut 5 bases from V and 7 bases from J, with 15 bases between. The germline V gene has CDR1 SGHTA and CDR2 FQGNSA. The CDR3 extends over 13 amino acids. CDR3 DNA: TGTGCCAGCAGCCGACGCGAGGGCGGAGAGCAGTACTTC. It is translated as CASSRREGGEQYF.

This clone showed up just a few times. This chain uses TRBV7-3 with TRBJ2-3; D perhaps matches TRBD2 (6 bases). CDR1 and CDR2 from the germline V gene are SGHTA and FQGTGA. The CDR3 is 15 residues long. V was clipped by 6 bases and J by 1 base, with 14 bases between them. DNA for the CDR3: TGTGCCAGCAGTCCCGGGAGCTGGGGCACAGATACGCAGTATTTT. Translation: CASSPGSWGTDTQYF.

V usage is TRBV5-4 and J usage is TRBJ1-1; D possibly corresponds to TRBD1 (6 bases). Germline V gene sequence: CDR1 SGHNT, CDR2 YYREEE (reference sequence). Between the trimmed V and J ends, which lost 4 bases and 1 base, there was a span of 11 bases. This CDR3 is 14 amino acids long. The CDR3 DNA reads TGTGCCAGCAGCCCTCGACAGGAGAACACTGAAGCTTTCTTT. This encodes CASSPRQENTEAFF. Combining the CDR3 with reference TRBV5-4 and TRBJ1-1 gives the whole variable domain ETGVTQSPTHLIKTRGQQVTLRCSSQSGHNTVSWYQQALGQGPQFIFQYYREEENGRGNFPPRFSGLQFPNYSSELNVNALELDDSALYLCASSPRQENTEAFFGQGTRLTVV.

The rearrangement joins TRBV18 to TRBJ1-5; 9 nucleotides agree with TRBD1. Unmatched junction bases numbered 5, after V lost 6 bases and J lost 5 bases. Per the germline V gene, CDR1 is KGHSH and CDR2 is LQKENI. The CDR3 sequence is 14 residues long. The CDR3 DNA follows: TGTGCCAGCTCGGGGGGACAGGGCCATCAGCCCCAGCATTTT. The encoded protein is CASSGGQGHQPQHF.

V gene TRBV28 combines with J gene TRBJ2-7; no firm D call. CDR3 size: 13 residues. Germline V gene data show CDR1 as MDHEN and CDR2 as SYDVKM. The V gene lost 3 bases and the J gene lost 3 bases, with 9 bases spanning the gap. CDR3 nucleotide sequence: TGTGCCAGCAGTTTCTCGGGTAGCTACGAGCAGTACTTC. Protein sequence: CASSFSGSYEQYF.

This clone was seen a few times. The CDR3, as DNA: TGTGCCAGCAGTGCACAGGGGAGCGAGCAGTACTTC. Residues: CASSAQGSEQYF. The chain uses TRBV28 and TRBJ2-7; 7 bases agree with TRBD1. The length of the CDR3 is 12 residues. Trimming at V came to 5 bases and at J to 6 bases, leaving 4 bases not matched to a gene. The germline V gene has CDR1 MDHEN and CDR2 SYDVKM.

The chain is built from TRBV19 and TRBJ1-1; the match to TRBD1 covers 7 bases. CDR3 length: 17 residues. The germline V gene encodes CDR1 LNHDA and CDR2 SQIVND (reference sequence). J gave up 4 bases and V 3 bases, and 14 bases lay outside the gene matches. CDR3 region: CASSMPPRTGVSTEAFF. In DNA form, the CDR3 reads TGTGCCAGTAGTATGCCCCCGCGGACAGGAGTGAGCACTGAAGCTTTCTTT.

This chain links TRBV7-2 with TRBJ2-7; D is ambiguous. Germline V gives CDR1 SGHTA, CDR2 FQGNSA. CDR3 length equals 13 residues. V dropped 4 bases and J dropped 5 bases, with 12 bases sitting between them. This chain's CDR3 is CASSSQSPHEQYF. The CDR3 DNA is TGTGCCAGCAGCTCCCAGTCCCCCCACGAGCAGTACTTC. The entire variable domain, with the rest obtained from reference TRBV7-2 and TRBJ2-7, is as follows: GAGVSQSPSNKVTEKGKDVELRCDPISGHTALYWYRQSLGQGLEFLIYFQGNSAPDKSGLPSDRFSAERTGGSVSTLTIQRTQQEDSAVYLCASSSQSPHEQYFGPGTRLTVT.

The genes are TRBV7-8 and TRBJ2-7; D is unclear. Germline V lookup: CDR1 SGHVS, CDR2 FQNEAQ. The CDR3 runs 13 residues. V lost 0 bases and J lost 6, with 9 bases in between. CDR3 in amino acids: CASSLANLAEQYF. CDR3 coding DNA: TGTGCCAGCAGCTTAGCAAATCTGGCCGAGCAGTACTTC.

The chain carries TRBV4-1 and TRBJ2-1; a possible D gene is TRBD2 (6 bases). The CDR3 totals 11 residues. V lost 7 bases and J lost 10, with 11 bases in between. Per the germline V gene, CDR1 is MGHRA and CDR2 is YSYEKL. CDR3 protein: CASKEGGEQFF. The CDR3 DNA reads TGCGCCAGCAAAGAGGGAGGCGAGCAGTTCTTC.

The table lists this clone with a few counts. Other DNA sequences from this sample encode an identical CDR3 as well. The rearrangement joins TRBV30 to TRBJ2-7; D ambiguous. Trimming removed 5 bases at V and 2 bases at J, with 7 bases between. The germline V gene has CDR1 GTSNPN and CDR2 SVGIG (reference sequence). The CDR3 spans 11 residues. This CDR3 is CAWGGAYEQYF. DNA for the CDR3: TGTGCCTGGGGCGGAGCCTACGAGCAGTACTTC.

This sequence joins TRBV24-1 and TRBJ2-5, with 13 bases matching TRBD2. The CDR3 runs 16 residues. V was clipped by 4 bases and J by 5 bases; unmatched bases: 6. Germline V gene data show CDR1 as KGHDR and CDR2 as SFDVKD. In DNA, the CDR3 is TGTGCCACCAGTGAAAGGACTAGCGGGAGCCTGGAGACCCAGTACTTC. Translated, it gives CATSERTSGSLETQYF.

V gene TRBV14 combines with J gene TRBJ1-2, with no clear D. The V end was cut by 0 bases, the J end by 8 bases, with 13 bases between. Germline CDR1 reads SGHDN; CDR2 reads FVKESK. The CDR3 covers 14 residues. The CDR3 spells CASSQDPSGRGYTF. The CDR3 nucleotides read TGTGCCAGCAGCCAAGACCCCTCGGGGAGAGGCTACACCTTC.

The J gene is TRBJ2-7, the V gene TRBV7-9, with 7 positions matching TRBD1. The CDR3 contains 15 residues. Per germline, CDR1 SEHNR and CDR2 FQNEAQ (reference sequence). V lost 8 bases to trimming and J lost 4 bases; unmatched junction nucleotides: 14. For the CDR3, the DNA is TGTGCCAGCGGGAGTCCCGGGACAGACCCTTACGAGCAGTACTTC. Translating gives CASGSPGTDPYEQYF.

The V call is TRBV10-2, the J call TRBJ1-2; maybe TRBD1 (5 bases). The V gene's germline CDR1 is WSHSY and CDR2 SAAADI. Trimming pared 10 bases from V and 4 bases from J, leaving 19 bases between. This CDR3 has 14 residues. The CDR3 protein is CATTYSKQAYGYTF. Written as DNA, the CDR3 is TGCGCCACCACATATTCTAAACAGGCCTATGGCTACACCTTC.

The CDR3 DNA is TGTGCCAGCAGCTTAGTTGCGGGAGGACAAGAGACCCAGTACTTC. This encodes CASSLVAGGQETQYF. The chain links TRBV7-2 to TRBJ2-5; 8 bases agree with TRBD2. Trimming cost V 1 base and J 2 bases; bases outside gene matches: 3. The CDR3 contains 15 residues. Germline V gives CDR1 SGHTA, CDR2 FQGNSA.

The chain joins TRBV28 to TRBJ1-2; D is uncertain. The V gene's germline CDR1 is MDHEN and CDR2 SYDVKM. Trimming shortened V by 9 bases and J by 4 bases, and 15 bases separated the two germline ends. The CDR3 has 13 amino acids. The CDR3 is CASYTSAPYGYTF. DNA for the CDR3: TGTGCCAGTTATACATCTGCCCCCTATGGCTACACCTTC.

Here the CDR3 DNA reads TGTGCCAGCAGTTTAGGCGGGAGGGCGAGCGAGCAGTACTTC. Residues: CASSLGGRASEQYF. J is TRBJ2-7 and V is TRBV28; TRBD2 matches at 9 bases. V lost 2 bases, J lost 6 bases, and 5 bases stayed unmatched. The CDR3 is made up of 14 amino acids. Germline values: CDR1 MDHEN, CDR2 SYDVKM.